This T cell receptor (beta chain) was identified in a study of radiotherapy plus CTLA-4 blockade in lung cancer. Background on the study: Objective responses were documented in about 18% of patients, with disease control in 31%. Findings of the study overall: Clones of tumor-derived TCRs expanded in blood after radiotherapy plus ipilimumab. Early blood T cell clone changes and increased post-radiation serum interferon-beta were reportedly the strongest response predictors.

Only in-frame clones appear in the TCRdb table, and some are missing; sequencing was by immunoSEQ multiplex PCR. This sample has 70,000 to 100,000 clones, with around 88% found just once. People whose metastatic non-small-cell lung cancer was chemo-refractory got focal radiation along with CTLA-4 blockade by ipilimumab. This clone was picked up one time. The antigen is unknown. CDR3 length equals 16 residues. Per the germline V gene, CDR1 is MGHDK and CDR2 is SYGVNS. The V and J ends lost 3 bases and 0 bases, in that order; junction bases with no gene match: 3. This chain links TRBV25-1 with TRBJ2-2, with 8 bases identical to TRBD2. Specimen: peripheral blood, collected from a patient treated with radiotherapy plus ipilimumab. This clonotype was obtained from a human donor with non-small cell lung cancer who had a partial response to radiotherapy plus ipilimumab. The CDR3 sequence: CASSDLAGTNTGELFF. The CDR3 DNA follows: TGTGCCAGCAGTGACTTAGCGGGGACGAACACCGGGGAGCTGTTTTTT.